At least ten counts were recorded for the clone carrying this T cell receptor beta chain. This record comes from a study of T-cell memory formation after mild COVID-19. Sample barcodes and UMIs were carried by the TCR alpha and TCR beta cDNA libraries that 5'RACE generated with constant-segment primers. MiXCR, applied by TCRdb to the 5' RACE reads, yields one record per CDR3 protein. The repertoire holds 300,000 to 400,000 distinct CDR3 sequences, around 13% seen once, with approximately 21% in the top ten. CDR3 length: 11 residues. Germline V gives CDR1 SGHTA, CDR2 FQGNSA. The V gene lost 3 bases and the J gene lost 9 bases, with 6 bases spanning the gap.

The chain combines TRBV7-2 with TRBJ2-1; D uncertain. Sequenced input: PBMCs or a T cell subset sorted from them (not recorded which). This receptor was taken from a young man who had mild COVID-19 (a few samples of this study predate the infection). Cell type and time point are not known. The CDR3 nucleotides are TGTGCCAGCAGCTTTATGAGTGAGCAGTTCTTC. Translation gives CASSFMSEQFF. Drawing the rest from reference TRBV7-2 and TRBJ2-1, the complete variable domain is GAGVSQSPSNKVTEKGKDVELRCDPISGHTALYWYRQSLGQGLEFLIYFQGNSAPDKSGLPSDRFSAERTGGSVSTLTIQRTQQEDSAVYLCASSFMSEQFFGPGTRLTVL.